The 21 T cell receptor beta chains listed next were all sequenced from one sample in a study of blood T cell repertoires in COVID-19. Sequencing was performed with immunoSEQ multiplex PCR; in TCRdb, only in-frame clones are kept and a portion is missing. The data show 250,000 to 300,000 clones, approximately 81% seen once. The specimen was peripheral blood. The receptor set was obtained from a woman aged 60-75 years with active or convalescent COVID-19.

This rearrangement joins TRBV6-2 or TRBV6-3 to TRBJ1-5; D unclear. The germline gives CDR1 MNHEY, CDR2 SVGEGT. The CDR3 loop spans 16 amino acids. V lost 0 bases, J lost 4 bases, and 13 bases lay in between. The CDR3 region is CASSYSPGIGNQPQHF. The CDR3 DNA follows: TGTGCCAGCAGTTACTCCCCGGGAATTGGGAATCAGCCCCAGCATTTT.

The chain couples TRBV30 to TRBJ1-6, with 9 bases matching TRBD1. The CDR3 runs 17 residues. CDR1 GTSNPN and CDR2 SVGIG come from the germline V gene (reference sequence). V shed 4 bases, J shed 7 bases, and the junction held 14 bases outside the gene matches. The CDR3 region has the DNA TGTGCCTGGATCGGGGGTACAGGGGGCCCGGAGAATTCACCCCTCCACTTT. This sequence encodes CAWIGGTGGPENSPLHF.

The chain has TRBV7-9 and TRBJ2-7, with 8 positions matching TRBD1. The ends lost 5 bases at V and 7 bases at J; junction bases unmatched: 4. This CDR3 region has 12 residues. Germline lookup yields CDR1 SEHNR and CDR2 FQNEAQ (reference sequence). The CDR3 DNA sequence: TGTGCCAGCAGCGGACAGGGTAAGGAGCAGTACTTC. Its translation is CASSGQGKEQYF.

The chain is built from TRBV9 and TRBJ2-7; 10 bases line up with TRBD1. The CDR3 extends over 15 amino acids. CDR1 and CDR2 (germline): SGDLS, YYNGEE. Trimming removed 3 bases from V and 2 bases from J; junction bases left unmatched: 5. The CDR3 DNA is TGTGCCAGCAGCGGAGGACAGGGGGGAACCTACGAGCAGTACTTC. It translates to CASSGGQGGTYEQYF.

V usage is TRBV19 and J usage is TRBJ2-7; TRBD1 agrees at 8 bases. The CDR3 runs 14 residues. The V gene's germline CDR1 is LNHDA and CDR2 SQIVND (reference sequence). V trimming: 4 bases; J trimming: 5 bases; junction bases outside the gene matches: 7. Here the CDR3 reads CASSNRDRSDEQYF. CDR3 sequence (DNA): TGTGCCAGTAGTAACCGGGACAGGTCGGACGAGCAGTACTTC.

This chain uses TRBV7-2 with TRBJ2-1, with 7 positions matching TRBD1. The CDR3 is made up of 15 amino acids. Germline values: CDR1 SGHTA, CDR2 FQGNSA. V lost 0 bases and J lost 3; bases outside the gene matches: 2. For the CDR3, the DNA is TGTGCCAGCAGCTTAGCTGGGACAGACTACAATGAGCAGTTCTTC. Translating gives CASSLAGTDYNEQFF.

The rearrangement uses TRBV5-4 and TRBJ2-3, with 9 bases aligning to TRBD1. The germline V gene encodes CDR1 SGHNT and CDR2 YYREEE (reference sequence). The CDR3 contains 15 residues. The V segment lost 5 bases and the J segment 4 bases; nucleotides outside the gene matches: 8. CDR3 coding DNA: TGTGCCAGCAGGGGGGGGACAGGGAATTCAGATACGCAGTATTTT. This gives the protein CASRGGTGNSDTQYF.

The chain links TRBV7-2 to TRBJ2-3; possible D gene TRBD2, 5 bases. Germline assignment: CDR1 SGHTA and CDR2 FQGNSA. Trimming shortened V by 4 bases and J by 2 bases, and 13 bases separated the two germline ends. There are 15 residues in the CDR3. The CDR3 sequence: CASSSVGLLTDTQYF. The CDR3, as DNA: TGTGCCAGCAGCTCTGTAGGACTTCTCACAGATACGCAGTATTTT.

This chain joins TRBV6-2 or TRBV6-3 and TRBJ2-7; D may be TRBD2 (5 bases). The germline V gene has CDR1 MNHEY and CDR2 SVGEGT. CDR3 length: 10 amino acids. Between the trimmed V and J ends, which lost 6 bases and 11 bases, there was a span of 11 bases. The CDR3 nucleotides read TGTGCCAGCAGCCTTCTGAGGGAGTACTTC. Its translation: CASSLLREYF.

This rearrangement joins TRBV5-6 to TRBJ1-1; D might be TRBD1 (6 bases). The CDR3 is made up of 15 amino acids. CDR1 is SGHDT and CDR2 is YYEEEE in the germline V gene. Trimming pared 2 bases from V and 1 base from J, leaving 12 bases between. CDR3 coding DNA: TGTGCCAGCAGCTTTTGGGGGACACCGAACACTGAAGCTTTCTTT. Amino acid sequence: CASSFWGTPNTEAFF. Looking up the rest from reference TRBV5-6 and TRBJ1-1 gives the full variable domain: DAGVTQSPTHLIKTRGQQVTLRCSPKSGHDTVSWYQQALGQGPQFIFQYYEEEERQRGNFPDRFSGHQFPNYSSELNVNALLLGDSALYLCASSFWGTPNTEAFFGQGTRLTVV.

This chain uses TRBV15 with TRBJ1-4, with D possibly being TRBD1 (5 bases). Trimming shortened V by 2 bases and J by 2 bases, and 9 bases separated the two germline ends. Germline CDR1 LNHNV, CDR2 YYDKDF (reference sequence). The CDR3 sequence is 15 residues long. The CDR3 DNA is TGTGCCACCAGCAGATCTAGACAGACTAATGAAAAACTGTTTTTT. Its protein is CATSRSRQTNEKLFF.

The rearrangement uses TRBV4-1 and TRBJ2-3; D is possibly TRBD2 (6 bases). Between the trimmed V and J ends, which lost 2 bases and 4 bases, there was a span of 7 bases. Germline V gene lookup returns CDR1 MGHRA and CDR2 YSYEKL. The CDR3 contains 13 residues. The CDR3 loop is CASSQPGADTQYF. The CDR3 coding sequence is TGCGCCAGCAGCCAACCGGGGGCAGATACGCAGTATTTT.

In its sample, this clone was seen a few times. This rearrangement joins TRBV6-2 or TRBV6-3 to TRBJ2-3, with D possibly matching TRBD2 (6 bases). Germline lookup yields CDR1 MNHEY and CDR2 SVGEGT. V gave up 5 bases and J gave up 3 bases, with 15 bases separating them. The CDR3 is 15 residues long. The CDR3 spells CASSKAGGGTDTQYF. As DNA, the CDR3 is TGTGCCAGCAGTAAGGCAGGAGGAGGGACAGATACGCAGTATTTT.

The DNA of the CDR3 is TGTGCCAGCAGCCATGGAAAGAGCGGGGGGGCGTACAATGAGCAGTTCTTC. Amino acids: CASSHGKSGGAYNEQFF. This chain uses TRBV3-1 (or the pseudogene TRBV3-2) with TRBJ2-1, with TRBD2 identical over 10 bases. V was pared by 3 bases and J by 4 bases, with 9 bases of the junction left unmatched. The CDR3 is made up of 17 amino acids. CDR1 and CDR2 (germline): LGHDT, YNNKEL (reference sequence).

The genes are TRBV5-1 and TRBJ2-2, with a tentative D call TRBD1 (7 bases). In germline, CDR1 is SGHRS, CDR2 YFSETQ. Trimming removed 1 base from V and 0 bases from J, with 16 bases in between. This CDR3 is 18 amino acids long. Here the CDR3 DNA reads TGCGCCAGCAGCTTGCTGAGGGGGCGGGGAGCGAACACCGGGGAGCTGTTTTTT. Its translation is CASSLLRGRGANTGELFF. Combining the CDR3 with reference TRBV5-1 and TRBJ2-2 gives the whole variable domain KAGVTQTPRYLIKTRGQQVTLSCSPISGHRSVSWYQQTPGQGLQFLFEYFSETQRNKGNFPGRFSGRQFSNSRSEMNVSTLELGDSALYLCASSLLRGRGANTGELFFGEGSRLTVL.

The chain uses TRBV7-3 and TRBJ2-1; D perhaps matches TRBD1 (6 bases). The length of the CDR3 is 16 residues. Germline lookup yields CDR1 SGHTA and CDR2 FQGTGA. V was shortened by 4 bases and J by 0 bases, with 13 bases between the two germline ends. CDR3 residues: CASSSRGSSSYNEQFF. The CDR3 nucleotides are TGTGCCAGCAGCTCCAGGGGCTCCAGCTCCTACAATGAGCAGTTCTTC.

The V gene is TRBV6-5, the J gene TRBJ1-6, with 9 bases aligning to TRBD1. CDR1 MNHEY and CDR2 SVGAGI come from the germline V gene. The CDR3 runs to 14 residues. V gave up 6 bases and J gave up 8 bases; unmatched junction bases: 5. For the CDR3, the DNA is TGTGCCAGCAGCCGACAGGGGGTCGATTCACCCCTCCACTTT. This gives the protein CASSRQGVDSPLHF.

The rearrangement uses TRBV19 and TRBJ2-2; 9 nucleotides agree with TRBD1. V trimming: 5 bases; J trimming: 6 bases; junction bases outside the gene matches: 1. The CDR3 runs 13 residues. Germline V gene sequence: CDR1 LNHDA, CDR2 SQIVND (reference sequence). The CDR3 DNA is TGTGCCAGTAGTTACAGGGGGCCCGGGGAGCTGTTTTTT. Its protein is CASSYRGPGELFF.

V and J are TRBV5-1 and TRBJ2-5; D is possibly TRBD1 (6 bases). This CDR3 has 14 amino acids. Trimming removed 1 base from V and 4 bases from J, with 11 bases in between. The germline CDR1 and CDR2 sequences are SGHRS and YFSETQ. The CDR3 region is CASSLYAGAETQYF. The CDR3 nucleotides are TGCGCCAGCAGCTTGTATGCAGGGGCAGAGACCCAGTACTTC.

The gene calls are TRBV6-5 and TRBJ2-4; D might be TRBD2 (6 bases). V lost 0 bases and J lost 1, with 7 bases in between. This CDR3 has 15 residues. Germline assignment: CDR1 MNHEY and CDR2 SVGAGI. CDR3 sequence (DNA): TGTGCCAGCAGTTACTCGGGGGGTGCCAAAAACATTCAGTACTTC. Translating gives CASSYSGGAKNIQYF.

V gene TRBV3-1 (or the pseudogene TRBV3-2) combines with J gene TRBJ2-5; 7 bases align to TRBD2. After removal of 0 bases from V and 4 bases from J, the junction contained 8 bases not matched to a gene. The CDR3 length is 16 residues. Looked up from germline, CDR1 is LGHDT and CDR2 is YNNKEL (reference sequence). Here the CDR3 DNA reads TGTGCCAGCAGCCAAGAGGGACTACCCCGGAGAGAGACCCAGTACTTC. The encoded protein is CASSQEGLPRRETQYF.